In this sample, the clone carrying this T cell receptor beta chain turned up many times. The antigen is not known. This sample stems from a study of Graves' ophthalmopathy and Graves' hyperthyroidism. Study context: No treatment had been given when peripheral blood was collected at initial diagnosis. Study observations and caveats: A majority of expanded thyroid clonotypes exceeding 0.001 frequency were likewise present in blood.

The PBMCs used were ones drawn from approximately 10 ml of fresh peripheral blood. Germline CDR1 is MGHRA and CDR2 is YSYEKL. Between the trimmed V and J ends, which lost 0 bases and 9 bases, there was a span of 9 bases. CDR3 length: 13 residues. Using RNA transcripts, the TCR beta CDR3 regions were amplified. HTBI primers were employed in first-round RT-PCR, then a second-round multiplex PCR followed. TCRdb independently ran MiXCR on the multiplex PCR reads; one entry per CDR3 protein. The data contain 620,000 or so distinct CDR3 sequences, 22% of them singletons. The sample consisted of peripheral blood. The sequence was obtained from a woman aged 18-29 years with stable Graves' hyperthyroidism. Some clones in this sample may be carry-over from other donors' samples. The rearrangement links TRBV4-1 to TRBJ1-5, with a possible D match to TRBD1 (5 bases). The CDR3 region is CASSQEGRGPQHF. Written as DNA, the CDR3 is TGCGCCAGCAGCCAAGAGGGACGGGGGCCCCAGCATTTT.